The T cell receptor (beta chain) under discussion was sequenced for a study of shared clonotypes between healthy human individuals. Participating donors were healthy, HIV-negative adults free of recent acute infections or vaccinations. CD8 memory comprised CD45RO+ plus CCR7-negative CD45RA+ TemRA cells. Assay: immunoSEQ multiplex PCR; the TCRdb copy retains only in-frame clones and omits some. The sample consists of about 92,000 clones, almost 70% of them appearing once. CDR3 size: 15 residues. With 5 bases clipped from V and 6 bases from J, the junction kept 6 bases outside the gene matches. Germline V gene lookup returns CDR1 SNHLY and CDR2 FYNNEI. Findings and caveats of the study: Rarefaction revealed incomplete sorted-subset sequencing despite large depth.

With regard to this clone: Its antigen is unknown.

Sequenced: memory CD8+ T cells sorted from blood. Regarding subset: CD45RO+ cells pooled with CCR7-negative TemRA cells. The sequence derives from a man aged 25-40 years in good health. V is TRBV2 and J is TRBJ2-1, with 11 bases identical to TRBD2. CDR3 DNA sequence: TGTGCCAGCAGTTTAGCGGGAGGGCCTATCAATGAGCAGTTCTTC. Residues: CASSLAGGPINEQFF.